The 32 T cell receptor beta chains given below trace back to one sample, sequenced in a study of Graves' ophthalmopathy and Graves' hyperthyroidism. Amplification of the TCR beta CDR3 regions used RNA transcripts (as template). The authors performed first-round RT-PCR with HTBI primers and then a second-round multiplex PCR. TCRdb passed the multiplex PCR reads through MiXCR, listing each CDR3 protein once. The sample carries about 370,000 distinct CDR3 sequences, about 18% recorded once. The sample taken for sequencing was peripheral blood. These TCRs come from an adult woman with stable Graves' hyperthyroidism.

This clonotype was found many times. The V call is TRBV19, the J call TRBJ1-6; 7 positions match TRBD1. Trimming cost V 5 bases and J 8 bases; bases outside gene matches: 6. The germline V gene encodes CDR1 LNHDA and CDR2 SQIVND (reference sequence). This CDR3 comprises 14 residues. CDR3 bases: TGTGCCAGTAGTCTGGGACAGCTGTATTCACCCCTCCACTTT. Translated, it gives CASSLGQLYSPLHF.

This clonotype was recorded many times. The chain employs TRBV19 and TRBJ1-3; D remains ambiguous. The CDR3 consists of 12 residues. The V gene's germline CDR1 is LNHDA and CDR2 SQIVND (reference sequence). Trimming took 4 bases from V and 4 from J, leaving 5 bases between them. The CDR3: CASSTQGNTIYF. The CDR3 DNA reads as TGTGCCAGTAGTACGCAAGGAAACACCATATATTTT.

CDR3 loop: CASSPFAPGGSYEQYF. For the CDR3, the DNA is TGTGCCAGCTCACCTTTCGCCCCAGGTGGGTCCTACGAGCAGTACTTC. The chain uses TRBV18 and TRBJ2-7; D unclear. Deletions cut 3 bases from V and 1 base from J, with 16 bases between. From germline, CDR1 is KGHSH and CDR2 LQKENI. The CDR3 totals 16 residues.

In its sample, this clonotype was seen many times. This chain connects TRBV6-4 to TRBJ1-5; the D gene is possibly TRBD1 (6 bases). CDR3 length equals 17 residues. V gave up 10 bases and J gave up 2 bases, with 24 bases separating them. The germline gives CDR1 MRHNA, CDR2 SNTAGT. The CDR3 region is CATGGRRREVGNQPQHF. The CDR3 coding sequence is TGTGCCACCGGGGGCAGGAGGAGAGAAGTGGGCAATCAGCCCCAGCATTTT.

This clonotype was seen ten or more times. CDR3 nucleotides: TGTGCCAGCAGTCCTCTAGCGTTGGGGGAGACCCAGTACTTC. This codes for CASSPLALGETQYF. The chain recombines TRBV12-3 or TRBV12-4 with TRBJ2-5; possible D gene TRBD2, 6 bases. CDR3 length equals 14 residues. V lost 5 bases and J 5 bases, leaving 15 bases between the germline ends.

This clonotype was picked up many times. The chain links TRBV3-1 to TRBJ1-5; possible D gene TRBD1, 6 bases. The V end lost 1 base, the J end lost 6 bases, and 13 bases lay between the germline ends. CDR1 is LGHDT and CDR2 is YNNKEL in the germline V gene (reference sequence). There are 15 residues in the CDR3. The CDR3 spells CASSQGNRVGQPQHF. The CDR3 region has the DNA TGTGCCAGCAGCCAAGGGAACAGGGTGGGTCAGCCCCAGCATTTT.

V is TRBV3-1 and J is TRBJ1-2; D is undetermined. The CDR3 spans 14 residues. With 4 bases removed from V and 8 bases from J, the gap between germline ends came to 17 bases. Looked up from germline, CDR1 is LGHDT and CDR2 is YNNKEL (reference sequence). CDR3 protein: CASSRNTPDGGYTF. The CDR3 DNA sequence: TGTGCCAGCAGCCGTAATACCCCCGACGGGGGCTACACCTTC.

This clonotype has at least ten counts. The gene calls are TRBV11-2 and TRBJ2-2, with a possible D match to TRBD2 (6 bases). The CDR3 loop spans 16 amino acids. Germline V lookup: CDR1 SGHAT, CDR2 FQNNGV. V lost 3 bases and J 0 bases, leaving 11 bases between the germline ends. The CDR3 loop reads CASSFSGTANTGELFF. The CDR3 nucleotides are TGTGCCAGCAGCTTTTCAGGGACTGCGAACACCGGGGAGCTGTTTTTT. The variable domain in full, completed from reference TRBV11-2 and TRBJ2-2, reads EAGVAQSPRYKIIEKRQSVAFWCNPISGHATLYWYQQILGQGPKLLIQFQNNGVVDDSQLPKDRFSAERLKGVDSTLKIQPAKLEDSAVYLCASSFSGTANTGELFFGEGSRLTVL.

This clonotype was counted at least ten times. The chain uses TRBV9 and TRBJ1-2; a weak D match, TRBD1 (6 bases). Germline V lookup: CDR1 SGDLS, CDR2 YYNGEE. The CDR3 has 14 amino acids. V lost 2 bases and J lost 6, with 14 bases in between. The CDR3 DNA reads TGTGCCAGCAGCGTCAATGAGGACAGAGATGGCTACACCTTC. It yields the protein CASSVNEDRDGYTF.

This clonotype was recorded at least ten times. V is TRBV12-3 or TRBV12-4 and J is TRBJ2-7; 7 bases match TRBD1. The CDR3 length is 13 residues. The trim removed 6 bases at V and 5 bases at J, leaving 7 bases unmatched. For the CDR3, the DNA is TGTGCCAGCAGGGAGACAGGGTCGGACGAGCAGTACTTC. This encodes CASRETGSDEQYF.

This clonotype was picked up many times. The V gene is TRBV28, the J gene TRBJ2-7; perhaps TRBD2 as D (6 bases). Germline CDR1 reads MDHEN; CDR2 reads SYDVKM. Trimming removed 6 bases at V and 0 bases at J, with 12 bases between. This CDR3 has 14 amino acids. The DNA for the CDR3 is TGTGCCAGCAGAAAGCGGGCACTCTCCTACGAGCAGTACTTC. The encoded protein is CASRKRALSYEQYF.

Worth noting for this clonotype: A read error may be the cause here, since a much bigger clone is one base away. CDR3 DNA sequence: TGTGCCAGCAGTTTAAGGGGGTGGACTGAAGCTTTCTTT. Its protein is CASSLRGWTEAFF. This chain connects TRBV12-3 or TRBV12-4 to TRBJ1-1; a possible D gene is TRBD1 (6 bases). Trimming took 2 bases from V and 5 from J, leaving 9 bases between them. CDR3 size: 13 residues.

A note on this clonotype: This CDR3 is missing its conserved last phenylalanine or tryptophan, likely due to a read error. This CDR3 is CASSLQPDLASEAFV. CDR3 sequence (DNA): TGTGCCAGCAGTTTGCAGCCGGATTTAGCTTCTGAAGCTTTCGTT. The gene calls are TRBV27 and TRBJ1-1; D is unresolved. CDR1 is MNHEY, CDR2 SMNVEV, per germline (reference sequence). CDR3 size: 15 residues. V was cut by 3 bases and J by 6 bases, with 17 bases left in between.

This clonotype was found many times. The rearrangement joins TRBV28 to TRBJ2-7; the D is unclear. From germline, CDR1 is MDHEN and CDR2 SYDVKM. This CDR3 has 14 residues. Trimming cost V 2 bases and J 0 bases, with 8 bases left between them. CDR3: CASSLVRISYEQYF. CDR3 sequence (DNA): TGTGCCAGCAGTTTAGTCAGGATCTCCTACGAGCAGTACTTC.

This clonotype appeared many times. The chain employs TRBV12-3 or TRBV12-4 and TRBJ1-6; D is possibly TRBD1 (6 bases). V lost 6 bases, J lost 0 bases, and 15 bases lay in between. The CDR3 contains 17 residues. For the CDR3, the DNA is TGTGCCAGCAGCAAAAGACAGGAGAGCTCCTATAATTCACCCCTCCACTTT. Protein product: CASSKRQESSYNSPLHF.

This rearrangement joins TRBV9 to TRBJ1-2; 7 bases align to TRBD1. Germline CDR1 SGDLS, CDR2 YYNGEE. With V trimmed by 2 bases and J by 3 bases, 7 bases remained unmatched. The length of the CDR3 is 15 residues. As DNA, the CDR3 is TGTGCCAGCAGCGTTAATGCAGGGGGGGACTATGGCTACACCTTC. Protein product: CASSVNAGGDYGYTF.

This clonotype was detected many times. This chain links TRBV12-3 or TRBV12-4 with TRBJ2-5; D uncertain. V was cut by 2 bases and J by 3 bases, with 4 bases left in between. The CDR3 consists of 12 residues. The CDR3 reads CASSLREETQYF. The CDR3 coding sequence is TGTGCCAGCAGTTTAAGGGAAGAGACCCAGTACTTC.

Many counts were recorded for this clonotype. The gene calls are TRBV7-1 and TRBJ1-5, with D perhaps matching TRBD1 (5 bases). TRBV7-1 is an ORF for which the function is uncertain. CDR3 length equals 21 residues. V lost 5 bases, J lost 3 bases, and 32 bases lay in between. The CDR3 nucleotides read TGTGCCAGCAGCCCATGGTATGGGAGGGGCCCAGAGGACCTCTACAATCAGCCCCAGCATTTT. This codes for CASSPWYGRGPEDLYNQPQHF.

Many counts were recorded for this clonotype. This chain links TRBV20-1 with TRBJ2-2; D is uncertain. Looked up from germline, CDR1 is DFQATT and CDR2 is SNEGSKA (reference sequence). The CDR3 sequence is 10 residues long. Between the trimmed V and J ends, which lost 5 bases and 6 bases, there was a span of 4 bases. The CDR3 spells CSARAGELFF. The CDR3 nucleotides read TGCAGTGCTCGCGCCGGGGAGCTGTTTTTT.

This clonotype was detected ten times or more. The chain links TRBV20-1 to TRBJ2-5; 10 bases agree with TRBD2. The germline CDR1 and CDR2 sequences are DFQATT and SNEGSKA (reference sequence). V gave up 6 bases and J gave up 2 bases; unmatched junction bases: 12. The CDR3 has 16 amino acids. As DNA, the CDR3 is TGCAGTGCCAGGGGACTAGCGCGCAACTTACAAGAGACCCAGTACTTC. This encodes CSARGLARNLQETQYF.

This clonotype has ten or more counts. The V call is TRBV11-2, the J call TRBJ1-3; 8 nucleotides align to TRBD1. V dropped 0 bases and J dropped 3; count of bases not matched to a gene: 1. The V gene's germline CDR1 is SGHAT and CDR2 FQNNGV. This CDR3 spans 15 amino acids. As DNA, the CDR3 is TGTGCCAGCAGCTTAGACAGGGGGCTTGGAAACACCATATATTTT. This sequence encodes CASSLDRGLGNTIYF.

Many counts were recorded for this clonotype. The chain couples TRBV6-1 to TRBJ2-7; weak D call: TRBD2 (6 bases). The CDR3 contains 14 residues. From germline, CDR1 is MNHNS and CDR2 SASEGT. V was trimmed by 5 bases and J by 2 bases, leaving 13 bases between them. The CDR3 sequence: CASSPRGNTYEQYF. CDR3 nucleotides: TGTGCCAGCAGTCCCCGGGGGAATACCTACGAGCAGTACTTC.

This rearrangement joins TRBV28 to TRBJ1-2, with 7 bases fitting TRBD1. Losses at the gene ends were 7 bases for V and 0 bases for J; bases not matched to a gene: 14. CDR1 is MDHEN, CDR2 SYDVKM, per germline. This CDR3 region has 17 residues. As DNA, the CDR3 is TGTGCCAGCAATTCTCCCGGGACAGTACCTTCTAACTATGGCTACACCTTC. It translates to CASNSPGTVPSNYGYTF.

This clonotype was seen repeatedly, ten times or more. The DNA of the CDR3 is TGTGCCAGCAGCTTAACTAGGGACAGGGACTACGAGCAGTACTTC. This encodes CASSLTRDRDYEQYF. The chain couples TRBV11-2 to TRBJ2-7; 9 bases fit TRBD1. The CDR3 has 15 residues. V lost 2 bases, J lost 3 bases, and 5 bases stayed unmatched. Germline CDR1 is SGHAT and CDR2 is FQNNGV.

The chain employs TRBV7-9 and TRBJ2-7, with D tentatively TRBD1 (5 bases). V gave up 2 bases and J gave up 7 bases, with 15 bases separating them. This CDR3 has 14 residues. CDR1 and CDR2 from the germline V gene are SEHNR and FQNEAQ (reference sequence). CDR3 amino acids: CASSLRPGLDEQYF. For the CDR3, the DNA is TGTGCCAGCAGCTTACGTCCAGGGTTAGATGAGCAGTACTTC. Using reference TRBV7-9 and TRBJ2-7 for the parts outside the CDR3, the full variable domain is DTGVSQNPRHKITKRGQNVTFRCDPISEHNRLYWYRQTLGQGPEFLTYFQNEAQLEKSRLLSDRFSAERPKGSFSTLEIQRTEQGDSAMYLCASSLRPGLDEQYFGPGTRLTVT.

In its sample, this clonotype was seen many times. CDR3 nucleotides: TGTGCCAGCAGTTACGAGATCCCTCTGCGGCAGGAGGATGGCTACACCTTC. It yields the protein CASSYEIPLRQEDGYTF. The gene calls are TRBV6-5 and TRBJ1-2; D gene uncertain. CDR1 is MNHEY, CDR2 SVGAGI, per germline. CDR3 length: 17 amino acids. V was shortened by 2 bases and J by 6 bases, with 22 bases between the two germline ends.

This clonotype was detected ten times or more. The rearrangement links TRBV28 to TRBJ1-2, with 8 bases that match TRBD1. The germline V gene has CDR1 MDHEN and CDR2 SYDVKM. CDR3 length: 11 amino acids. The J segment lost 4 bases and the V segment lost 8 bases, leaving 0 bases of the junction unmatched. The CDR3 sequence is CASGQGYGYTF. As DNA, the CDR3 is TGTGCCAGCGGACAGGGCTATGGCTACACCTTC.

This clonotype was counted ten times or more. The chain uses TRBV20-1 and TRBJ1-6; D gene ambiguous. V gave up 0 bases and J gave up 8 bases, with 8 bases separating them. Germline-derived CDR1 and CDR2 are DFQATT and SNEGSKA (reference sequence). The CDR3 spans 13 residues. Here the CDR3 reads CSARDQSYSPLHF. CDR3 nucleotides: TGCAGTGCTAGAGATCAATCCTATTCACCCCTCCACTTT.

This clonotype occurred many times. V is TRBV2 and J is TRBJ2-7, with D tentatively TRBD2 (6 bases). Trimming left V 2 bases short and J 4 bases short, with 12 bases between. Germline CDR1 and CDR2: SNHLY and FYNNEI. This CDR3 is built from 14 residues. The CDR3 region is CASSEPPGSYEQYF. CDR3 nucleotide sequence: TGTGCCAGCAGTGAACCGCCCGGGAGTTACGAGCAGTACTTC.

This clonotype has a handful of counts. This chain joins TRBV12-5 and TRBJ2-3; TRBD2 aligns across 12 bases. There are 18 residues in the CDR3. CDR1 and CDR2 (germline): LGHNT, FRNRAP. Trimming at V came to 7 bases and at J to 2 bases, leaving 13 bases not matched to a gene. CDR3 sequence reads: CASAKLRTSGNLTDTQYF. CDR3 DNA: TGTGCTAGTGCTAAACTCAGGACTAGCGGGAATCTCACAGATACGCAGTATTTT.

This clonotype turned up a few times. This rearrangement joins TRBV5-1 to TRBJ1-5; D is ambiguous. V was cut by 2 bases and J by 7 bases, with 10 bases left in between. Germline V gives CDR1 SGHRS, CDR2 YFSETQ. The CDR3 extends over 13 amino acids. CDR3 DNA sequence: TGCGCCAGCAGCTTTGGGGAGGAACAGCCCCAGCATTTT. This sequence encodes CASSFGEEQPQHF.

This clonotype was seen more than once but under ten times. The rearrangement joins TRBV7-9 to TRBJ2-6; TRBD1 matches 8 bases. The germline gives CDR1 SEHNR, CDR2 FQNEAQ (reference sequence). Trimming cost V 3 bases and J 2 bases; bases outside gene matches: 9. The CDR3 is 18 residues long. The CDR3 reads CASSFRTGTVTGANVLTF. The CDR3 DNA follows: TGTGCCAGCAGCTTTAGGACAGGGACAGTTACTGGGGCCAACGTCCTGACTTTC.